These 23 T cell receptor beta chains came from one sample sequenced in a study of blood T cell repertoires in COVID-19. Method: immunoSEQ multiplex PCR; TCRdb's copy keeps in-frame clones and lacks some. The sample contains over 85,000 clones, approximately 87% of which appear only once. The specimen was peripheral blood. These receptors all come from a human donor with acute or convalescent COVID-19. The donor label of this sample is uncertain.

The V call is TRBV5-1, the J call TRBJ2-3; 7 bases line up with TRBD2. From germline, CDR1 is SGHRS and CDR2 YFSETQ. With 0 bases clipped from V and 2 bases from J, the junction kept 6 bases outside the gene matches. The CDR3 runs to 16 residues. The CDR3: CASSLGASGVTDTQYF. CDR3 coding DNA: TGCGCCAGCAGCTTGGGGGCTAGCGGAGTCACAGATACGCAGTATTTT.

The chain has TRBV19 and TRBJ2-5; 7 bases map to TRBD1. V shed 5 bases, J shed 5 bases, and the junction held 8 bases outside the gene matches. The length of the CDR3 is 14 residues. From germline, CDR1 is LNHDA and CDR2 SQIVND (reference sequence). CDR3 DNA: TGTGCCAGTAGTTCAAACAGGGGAAGGGAGACCCAGTACTTC. This sequence encodes CASSSNRGRETQYF. Complete variable domain (other parts from reference TRBV19 and TRBJ2-5): DGGITQSPKYLFRKEGQNVTLSCEQNLNHDAMYWYRQDPGQGLRLIYYSQIVNDFQKGDIAEGYSVSREKKESFPLTVTSAQKNPTAFYLCASSSNRGRETQYFGPGTRLLVL.

CDR3 in DNA: TGTGCCAGCAGTAAGACAGGGTCCTGGGCGAACACCGGGGAGCTGTTTTTT. Protein: CASSKTGSWANTGELFF. The V call is TRBV2, the J call TRBJ2-2; TRBD1 aligns across 7 bases. Per germline, CDR1 SNHLY and CDR2 FYNNEI. This CDR3 is 17 amino acids long. V dropped 5 bases and J dropped 0; count of bases not matched to a gene: 9.

This clone was counted a few times. Additional DNA sequences in this sample encode the identical CDR3. The V gene is TRBV12-3 or TRBV12-4, the J gene TRBJ1-2; D gene unclear. The ends were cut back, 2 bases at V and 2 bases at J, with 6 bases in the middle. This CDR3 region has 13 residues. The CDR3 sequence: CASSLKENYGYTF. CDR3 nucleotide sequence: TGTGCCAGCAGTTTAAAGGAGAACTATGGCTACACCTTC.

As to this clone: The sample holds other DNA sequences that translate to the same CDR3. The chain uses TRBV5-1 and TRBJ2-1; 10 nucleotides match TRBD2. The junction had 4 bases not matched to a gene; V was cut back by 0 bases and J by 4 bases. The CDR3 is 16 amino acids. Germline CDR1 and CDR2: SGHRS and YFSETQ. Here the CDR3 DNA reads TGCGCCAGCAGCTTGGCTCCTAGCGGGGGATACAATGAGCAGTTCTTC. Translating it yields CASSLAPSGGYNEQFF.

This rearrangement joins TRBV5-1 to TRBJ2-7, with 11 bases that match TRBD2. J lost 1 base, V lost 3 bases, and 12 bases had no gene match. The CDR3 contains 18 residues. CDR1 is SGHRS and CDR2 is YFSETQ in the germline V gene. CDR3 protein: CASSSTSSGGTYSYEQYF. In nucleotides, the CDR3 is TGCGCCAGCAGCTCCACCTCTAGCGGGGGGACTTATTCCTACGAGCAGTACTTC.

V is TRBV7-6 and J is TRBJ1-2, with 11 positions matching TRBD1. CDR1 and CDR2 from the germline V gene are SGHVS and FNYEAQ. V trimming: 1 base; J trimming: 4 bases; junction bases outside the gene matches: 5. CDR3 size: 16 residues. The CDR3 DNA follows: TGTGCCAGCAGCTTAGGGACAGGGGGCGCTAGCTATGGCTACACCTTC. Protein product: CASSLGTGGASYGYTF.

Here the CDR3 reads CASSAATDRVHEAFF. CDR3 sequence (DNA): TGTGCCAGCAGTGCCGCCACGGACAGGGTCCATGAAGCTTTCTTT. The rearrangement uses TRBV11-3 and TRBJ1-1, with TRBD1 identical over 8 bases. Per the germline V gene, CDR1 is SGHNT and CDR2 is YENEEA. V gave up 6 bases and J gave up 7 bases; unmatched junction bases: 13. This CDR3 has 15 amino acids.

The V call is TRBV5-4, the J call TRBJ1-2; TRBD1 might be the D (6 bases). Germline V gives CDR1 SGHNT, CDR2 YYREEE (reference sequence). V gave up 0 bases and J gave up 3 bases, with 9 bases separating them. CDR3 size: 14 residues. In DNA form, the CDR3 reads TGTGCCAGCAGCTTGGCAGGGGAGTACTATGGCTACACCTTC. Its translation is CASSLAGEYYGYTF.

J is TRBJ1-2 and V is TRBV11-2; 8 bases are a match to TRBD1. Trimming cost V 5 bases and J 8 bases; bases outside gene matches: 10. The CDR3 covers 14 residues. CDR1 and CDR2 from the germline V gene are SGHAT and FQNNGV. Written as DNA, the CDR3 is TGTGCCAGCAGCCGACAGGGGCTCCTAGGAGGCTACACCTTC. Its translation: CASSRQGLLGGYTF.

This chain links TRBV4-1 with TRBJ2-5; 8 bases align to TRBD1. The CDR3 covers 15 residues. V lost 3 bases and J lost 3; bases outside the gene matches: 6. Germline CDR1 is MGHRA and CDR2 is YSYEKL. CDR3 nucleotide sequence: TGCGCCAGCAGCCACGGGACAGGCGGGGAAGAGACCCAGTACTTC. Its translation: CASSHGTGGEETQYF.

V gene TRBV7-2 combines with J gene TRBJ2-3; D remains unclear. CDR1 SGHTA and CDR2 FQGNSA come from the germline V gene. V was pared by 5 bases and J by 0 bases, with 9 bases between. The CDR3 contains 14 residues. CDR3: CASSHPVSTDTQYF. CDR3 nucleotides: TGTGCCAGCAGCCACCCGGTTAGCACAGATACGCAGTATTTT.

The genes are TRBV28 and TRBJ2-7; a weak D match, TRBD1 (5 bases). This CDR3 has 11 amino acids. Trimming took off 10 bases at V and 10 bases at J, with 17 bases between the two ends. Germline CDR1 MDHEN, CDR2 SYDVKM. The CDR3 nucleotides are TGTGCCACCGGTAGTGACAGCAACCAGTACTTC. Translated: CATGSDSNQYF.

The chain has TRBV6-5 and TRBJ2-7, with D unresolved. This CDR3 has 13 amino acids. Germline CDR1 is MNHEY and CDR2 is SVGAGI. Trimming shortened V by 0 bases and J by 8 bases, and 11 bases separated the two germline ends. DNA of the CDR3: TGTGCCAGCAGTTACTCCCCCTACTCGCAGCAGTACTTC. Its protein product is CASSYSPYSQQYF.

V gene TRBV12-5 combines with J gene TRBJ2-3; D may be TRBD1 (5 bases). In germline, CDR1 is LGHNT, CDR2 FRNRAP. V lost 4 bases and J lost 5, with 10 bases in between. CDR3 length: 13 amino acids. CDR3 sequence: CASGYQGGDTQYF. The DNA of the CDR3 is TGTGCTAGTGGTTATCAGGGCGGAGATACGCAGTATTTT.

This clone was picked up a small number of times. The chain couples TRBV3-1 (or the pseudogene TRBV3-2) to TRBJ1-3; D is uncertain. The V gene's germline CDR1 is LGHDT and CDR2 YNNKEL (reference sequence). V was trimmed by 1 base and J by 6 bases, leaving 10 bases between them. This CDR3 has 14 residues. The CDR3 DNA reads TGTGCCAGCAGCCAAGGCCAGTTTGCAAACACCATATATTTT. Translating it yields CASSQGQFANTIYF.

The chain recombines TRBV9 with TRBJ2-7; tentatively, D is TRBD1 (6 bases). Deletions cut 5 bases from V and 0 bases from J, with 15 bases between. In germline, CDR1 is SGDLS, CDR2 YYNGEE. CDR3 length: 15 residues. CDR3 DNA: TGTGCCAGCAGTAAAGGGGACACCCCCTCCTACGAGCAGTACTTC. Translated, it gives CASSKGDTPSYEQYF.

This clone was seen only a few times. This chain joins TRBV7-2 and TRBJ2-5; 13 nucleotides align to TRBD2. V gave up 5 bases and J gave up 3 bases; unmatched junction bases: 3. The CDR3 loop spans 15 amino acids. Germline V gene data show CDR1 as SGHTA and CDR2 as FQGNSA. CDR3 nucleotides: TGTGCCAGCAGCCTCGGGACTAGCGGGGAAGAGACCCAGTACTTC. This translates into CASSLGTSGEETQYF.

The chain uses TRBV5-4 and TRBJ1-4; D unclear. The germline V gene encodes CDR1 SGHNT and CDR2 YYREEE (reference sequence). This CDR3 has 17 amino acids. V dropped 0 bases and J dropped 3 bases, with 15 bases sitting between them. This chain's CDR3 is CASSLGGGISANEKLFF. CDR3 nucleotide sequence: TGTGCCAGCAGCTTGGGGGGAGGGATCTCAGCTAATGAAAAACTGTTTTTT.

The gene calls are TRBV7-3 and TRBJ1-1; a weak D match, TRBD1 (5 bases). In germline, CDR1 is SGHTA, CDR2 FQGTGA. Between the trimmed V and J ends, which lost 5 bases and 5 bases, there was a span of 18 bases. There are 15 residues in the CDR3. CDR3 sequence: CASSPSGNRRTEAFF. The CDR3 nucleotides are TGTGCCAGCAGCCCAAGCGGGAACAGGAGAACTGAAGCTTTCTTT.

The sample holds a few counts of this clone. This chain joins TRBV6-5 and TRBJ1-5; possibly TRBD1 for D (6 bases). Germline CDR1 and CDR2: MNHEY and SVGAGI. V lost 7 bases and J lost 6, with 19 bases in between. The CDR3 covers 15 residues. The CDR3 nucleotides are TGTGCCAGCACTCCCCGGCGGGGGGCAGGTCAGCCCCAGCATTTT. As protein: CASTPRRGAGQPQHF.

The V call is TRBV5-1, the J call TRBJ2-3, with 10 nucleotides matching TRBD1. Germline lookup yields CDR1 SGHRS and CDR2 YFSETQ. V was clipped by 0 bases and J by 2 bases; unmatched bases: 9. The CDR3 sequence is 18 residues long. The CDR3 region has the DNA TGCGCCAGCAGCTTGGAAGGTACCGGGACAGGGGCCACAGATACGCAGTATTTT. Its translation is CASSLEGTGTGATDTQYF.

The chain uses TRBV6-2 or TRBV6-3 and TRBJ1-2; TRBD1 matches 8 bases. V lost 6 bases, J lost 8 bases, and 5 bases stayed unmatched. Germline loops: CDR1 MNHEY, CDR2 SVGEGT. The CDR3 is made up of 12 amino acids. CDR3 coding DNA: TGTGCCAGCAGCAAAAGGGACAGGGGCTACACCTTC. It yields the protein CASSKRDRGYTF.